These 12 T cell receptor beta chains share one sample of origin, sequenced in a study of regulatory T cells in long-lasting Graves disease. Arm-PCR with iRepertoire HTBI primers amplified the CDR3 regions for these TCR beta libraries. A single record per CDR3 protein comes from TCRdb applying MiXCR to the multiplex PCR reads. The data contain some 430,000 distinct CDR3 sequences, 20% to 25% of them seen just once; the ten biggest clones take up over 6%. Time point of the sample: persistent/refractory GD, antithyroid drugs over 5 years with positive TRAb. The TCR library was prepared using RNA isolated from PBMCs. Material: peripheral blood mononuclear cells (PBMCs), obtained when the disease was refractory, from a patient treated with antithyroid drugs. The receptors were sampled from a female donor with Graves disease.

The J gene is TRBJ2-3, the V gene TRBV3-1; D is ambiguous. The V gene's germline CDR1 is LGHDT and CDR2 YNNKEL (reference sequence). V was shortened by 0 bases and J by 6 bases, with 16 bases between the two germline ends. This CDR3 contains 16 residues. The CDR3 DNA is TGTGCCAGCAGCCAAGAACCCCTGCCGGTAATGGATACGCAGTATTTT. It codes for CASSQEPLPVMDTQYF.

Turning to this clonotype: A read error may explain this, as a much larger clone is one base away. The rearrangement links TRBV20-1 to TRBJ1-1; D uncertain. Between the trimmed V and J ends, which lost 2 bases and 11 bases, there was a span of 9 bases. Germline assignment: CDR1 DFQATT and CDR2 SNEGSKA (reference sequence). This CDR3 contains 10 residues. The CDR3 region has the DNA TGCAGTGCTAGAAACCAACCTGCTTTCTTT. Protein sequence: CSARNQPAFF.

This clonotype was recorded once. The chain links TRBV7-8 to TRBJ2-2; no definite D call. The CDR3 runs 16 residues. The V gene lost 3 bases and the J gene lost 3 bases, with 14 bases spanning the gap. The V gene's germline CDR1 is SGHVS and CDR2 FQNEAQ. The CDR3 region is CASSFTTPRDTGELFF. The DNA for the CDR3 is TGTGCCAGCAGCTTTACTACACCCCGGGACACCGGGGAGCTGTTTTTT.

This clonotype was recorded a few times. The chain links TRBV7-2 to TRBJ2-5; D perhaps matches TRBD2 (7 bases). The CDR3 loop spans 15 amino acids. The ends were cut back, 7 bases at V and 7 bases at J, with 22 bases in the middle. Per germline, CDR1 SGHTA and CDR2 FQGNSA. CDR3 in DNA: TGTGCCAGCATCCTAACGGGGGGCCTTCCAGGGACCCAGTACTTC. It codes for CASILTGGLPGTQYF.

This clonotype was found a few times. The J gene is TRBJ1-2, the V gene TRBV5-1; D is perhaps TRBD1 (5 bases). Germline V gene sequence: CDR1 SGHRS, CDR2 YFSETQ. The CDR3 consists of 15 residues. With 0 bases removed from V and 4 bases from J, the gap between germline ends came to 13 bases. Here the CDR3 DNA reads TGCGCCAGCAGCTTGGAGAAGGGGCAGAGCTATGGCTACACCTTC. Its translation: CASSLEKGQSYGYTF. Drawing the rest from reference TRBV5-1 and TRBJ1-2, the complete variable domain is KAGVTQTPRYLIKTRGQQVTLSCSPISGHRSVSWYQQTPGQGLQFLFEYFSETQRNKGNFPGRFSGRQFSNSRSEMNVSTLELGDSALYLCASSLEKGQSYGYTFGSGTRLTVV.

The rearrangement joins TRBV7-2 to TRBJ2-4; D gene unclear. This CDR3 comprises 12 residues. Germline CDR1 reads SGHTA; CDR2 reads FQGNSA. Trimming left V 5 bases short and J 7 bases short, with 9 bases between. CDR3 sequence: CASSPVRNIQYF. CDR3 in DNA: TGTGCCAGCAGCCCAGTTCGGAACATTCAGTACTTC.

The chain carries TRBV2 and TRBJ2-3; D remains unclear. The CDR3 is 15 amino acids. V was clipped by 4 bases and J by 1 base, with 12 bases between them. From germline, CDR1 is SNHLY and CDR2 FYNNEI. The CDR3 loop is CASSAQLVGTDTQYF. The CDR3 DNA reads TGTGCCAGCAGTGCACAACTTGTCGGCACAGATACGCAGTATTTT.

This clonotype was detected only a few times. V is TRBV5-6 and J is TRBJ2-7; 11 bases are shared with TRBD2. After removal of 4 bases from V and 0 bases from J, the junction contained 3 bases not matched to a gene. Germline lookup yields CDR1 SGHDT and CDR2 YYEEEE. The CDR3 has 15 amino acids. The CDR3 here is CASSQGLAVSYEQYF. CDR3 nucleotide sequence: TGTGCCAGCAGCCAGGGACTAGCGGTCTCCTACGAGCAGTACTTC.

This clonotype was observed a handful of times. This rearrangement joins TRBV9 to TRBJ1-2; D might be TRBD1 (6 bases). CDR3 length: 14 amino acids. V lost 3 bases and J 2 bases, leaving 11 bases between the germline ends. From germline, CDR1 is SGDLS and CDR2 YYNGEE. The CDR3, as DNA: TGTGCCAGCAGCGCAGGGGCCGGAAACTATGGCTACACCTTC. It yields the protein CASSAGAGNYGYTF.

This clonotype was found many times. The chain has TRBV28 and TRBJ1-1, with a possible D match to TRBD1 (6 bases). The CDR3 consists of 15 residues. CDR1 and CDR2 from the germline V gene are MDHEN and SYDVKM. V was cut by 1 base and J by 1 base, with 10 bases left in between. The CDR3 protein is CASSLYREANTEAFF. As DNA, the CDR3 is TGTGCCAGCAGTTTATACAGGGAAGCGAACACTGAAGCTTTCTTT.

The V call is TRBV6-5, the J call TRBJ1-1; D possibly corresponds to TRBD1 (5 bases). From germline, CDR1 is MNHEY and CDR2 SVGAGI. This CDR3 has 16 residues. The V end was cut by 2 bases, the J end by 1 base, with 14 bases between. Here the CDR3 DNA reads TGTGCCAGCAGTTACCCTGCGACAGCTCCGAACACTGAAGCTTTCTTT. It codes for CASSYPATAPNTEAFF.

This clonotype appeared a few times. The gene calls are TRBV5-1 and TRBJ1-1; possible D gene TRBD1, 5 bases. The germline gives CDR1 SGHRS, CDR2 YFSETQ. V lost 6 bases and J lost 5, with 14 bases in between. The CDR3 loop spans 13 amino acids. The CDR3 nucleotides are TGCGCCAGCAAAGACCAGGGAGGGACTGAAGCTTTCTTT. Translated, it gives CASKDQGGTEAFF.